Presented here are 4 T cell receptor beta chains from one specimen sequenced in a study of response to subunit inactivated influenza vaccine. TCRdb analysed the RT-PCR reads with MiXCR anew, one entry per CDR3 protein. The sample lists hundreds of thousands of distinct CDR3 sequences; approximately 23% were seen once. Sequences were derived from PBMCs from blood, sampled around 22 months after vaccination. All receptors derive from a man aged 50-75 years who received an inactivated influenza vaccine.

At least ten counts were recorded for this clonotype. This chain links TRBV7-9 with TRBJ1-2, with 9 bases identical to TRBD1. The V and J ends lost 5 bases and 7 bases, in that order; junction bases with no gene match: 8. CDR1 and CDR2 from the germline V gene are SEHNR and FQNEAQ (reference sequence). CDR3 length: 14 residues. The CDR3 loop is CASSASGTGFGYTF. Written as DNA, the CDR3 is TGTGCCAGCAGCGCCTCCGGGACAGGGTTTGGCTACACCTTC.

This chain uses TRBV7-9 with TRBJ2-1; maybe TRBD2 (5 bases). CDR3 length equals 16 residues. Looked up from germline, CDR1 is SEHNR and CDR2 is FQNEAQ (reference sequence). Deletions cut 1 base from V and 7 bases from J, with 17 bases between. The CDR3 protein is CASSLEAVPTWNEQFF. The DNA for the CDR3 is TGTGCCAGCAGCTTAGAAGCGGTACCGACTTGGAATGAGCAGTTCTTC.

This clonotype has more than one count but fewer than ten. The chain recombines TRBV20-1 with TRBJ2-7; D is ambiguous. CDR1 is DFQATT and CDR2 is SNEGSKA in the germline V gene (reference sequence). The CDR3 spans 14 residues. V lost 6 bases and J 2 bases, leaving 17 bases between the germline ends. The CDR3: CSARLVPSPYEQYF. CDR3 nucleotides: TGCAGTGCCCGGTTGGTCCCCAGTCCCTACGAGCAGTACTTC.

The chain employs TRBV4-3 and TRBJ1-1; TRBD1 matches at 8 bases. Germline-derived CDR1 and CDR2 are LGHNA and YSLEER. The CDR3 is made up of 15 amino acids. V lost 3 bases, J lost 5 bases, and 8 bases stayed unmatched. CDR3: CASSQRGQGKTEAFF. As DNA, the CDR3 is TGCGCCAGCAGCCAGAGAGGACAGGGTAAGACTGAAGCTTTCTTT.